This passage covers 4 T cell receptor beta chains from one sample sequenced in a study of T cells in tuberculosis. The repertoire was sequenced with immunoSEQ multiplex PCR; TCRdb's copy has only in-frame clones and lacks some. The table lists 30,000 to 35,000 clones, about nine tenths of them singletons. Sequenced input: PBMCs. Every receptor here comes from a donor between 10 and 35 years old with latent tuberculosis or without tuberculosis infection.

The gene calls are TRBV18 and TRBJ1-6; D gene unclear. V was clipped by 3 bases and J by 5 bases, with 11 bases between them. The CDR3 spans 15 residues. CDR1 and CDR2 from the germline V gene are KGHSH and LQKENI. The CDR3 protein is CASSPRQMDNSPLHF. Here the CDR3 DNA reads TGTGCCAGCTCACCCAGGCAAATGGATAATTCACCCCTCCACTTT.

This chain connects TRBV10-1 to TRBJ1-1; no clear D gene. Trimming pared 6 bases from V and 1 base from J, leaving 9 bases between. This CDR3 region has 13 residues. Germline lookup yields CDR1 WNHNN and CDR2 SYGVQD (reference sequence). The CDR3 loop reads CASRSTANTEAFF. The CDR3 nucleotides are TGCGCCAGCAGGAGCACTGCGAACACTGAAGCTTTCTTT.

This rearrangement joins TRBV6-1 to TRBJ2-6, with 7 bases lining up with TRBD1. Trimming took 7 bases from V and 0 from J; bases not matched to a gene: 3. The CDR3 totals 15 residues. CDR1 is MNHNS and CDR2 is SASEGT in the germline V gene. The CDR3 is CASNRDSSGANVLTF. As DNA, the CDR3 is TGTGCCAGCAACCGGGACAGCTCTGGGGCCAACGTCCTGACTTTC.

This clone showed up just once. The rearrangement links TRBV7-2 to TRBJ2-7; D is possibly TRBD2 (6 bases). Trimming left V 1 base short and J 4 bases short, with 11 bases between. Germline V gene lookup returns CDR1 SGHTA and CDR2 FQGNSA. This CDR3 region has 14 residues. CDR3 protein: CASSLDSGSYEQYF. In DNA, the CDR3 is TGTGCCAGCAGCTTAGATAGCGGCTCTTACGAGCAGTACTTC.